This is a list of T cell receptor beta chains from one sample in a study of cytomegalovirus exposure and HLA in healthy donors. The repertoire was sequenced with immunoSEQ multiplex PCR; TCRdb's copy has only in-frame clones and lacks some. The sample holds 150,000 to 200,000 clones, 68% seen once. Sequenced sample: PBMCs. The receptors shown here come from a man aged 45-65 years in good health and CMV-seronegative. Both conserved end residues are trimmed from each CDR3. Each record gives: J gene, V gene, CDR3 protein.

>TRBJ2-7|TRBV7-9
ASSLGQAIYEQY
>TRBJ2-5|TRBV7-9
ASSLVLAGGRETQY
>TRBJ1-5|TRBV27
ASRLAGTTNQPQH
>TRBJ1-1|TRBV7-2
ASSFGGGAVTEAF
>TRBJ1-1|TRBV5-4
ASSLEPGQKNTEAF
>TRBJ2-7|TRBV13
ASSPSALTRGISYEQY
>TRBJ1-2|TRBV28
ASIPNPGQAGVSYGYT
>TRBJ2-7|TRBV6-1
ATAKDRIFYEQY
>TRBJ1-1|TRBV7-9
ASSPPEGWSTEAF
>TRBJ2-3|TRBV11-2
ASSFRFSGGASTDTQY
>TRBJ1-2|TRBV6-1
ASSEALGTSNYGYT
>TRBJ2-1|TRBV4-1
ASSQGTLASSYNEQF
>TRBJ1-1|TRBV5-1
ASSPDSRSTEAF
>TRBJ2-7|TRBV5-4
ASSLGTALSYEQY
>TRBJ1-5|TRBV2
ASSEGSSNQPQH
>TRBJ2-7|TRBV11-2
ASNPDRTREQY
>TRBJ2-1|TRBV7-3
ASSVGRTDNEQF
>TRBJ1-1|TRBV28
ASSARTGHTEAF
>TRBJ2-1|TRBV27
ASSSLAGGIGEQF
>TRBJ1-3|TRBV6-5
ASSYSRQAPLGTIY
>TRBJ2-1|TRBV5-1
ASSLLAGGLGEQF
>TRBJ2-3|TRBV7-6
ASSFLAGGPSDTQY
>TRBJ1-3|TRBV27
ASSLKGGVGNTIY
>TRBJ2-7|TRBV27
ASSVDRKFYEQY
>TRBJ1-1|TRBV6-5
ASSPGGYTEAF
>TRBJ2-7|TRBV4-1
ASSQVQGSGEQY
>TRBJ1-2|TRBV5-1
ASSLGDRVGYT
>TRBJ2-7|TRBV6-5
ASNAEGTPSYEQY
>TRBJ1-2|TRBV5-1
ASSFSGGDYGYT
>TRBJ2-3|TRBV5-8
ASSLDRPSTDTQY
>TRBJ2-1|TRBV6-1
ASSDLGLSYNEQF